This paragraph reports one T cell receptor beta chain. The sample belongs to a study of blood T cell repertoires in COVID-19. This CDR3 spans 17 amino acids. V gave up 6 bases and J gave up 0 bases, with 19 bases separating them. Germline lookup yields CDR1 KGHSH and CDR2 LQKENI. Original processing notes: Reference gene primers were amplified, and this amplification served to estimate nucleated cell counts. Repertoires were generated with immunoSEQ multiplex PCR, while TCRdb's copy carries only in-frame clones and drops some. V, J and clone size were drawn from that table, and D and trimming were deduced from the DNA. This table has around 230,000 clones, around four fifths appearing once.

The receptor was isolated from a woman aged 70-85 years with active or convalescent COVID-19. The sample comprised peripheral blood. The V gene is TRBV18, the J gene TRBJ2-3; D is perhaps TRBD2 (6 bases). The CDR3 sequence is CASSSQAGGTSTDTQYF. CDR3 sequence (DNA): TGTGCCAGCTCTTCACAGGCGGGCGGGACTAGCACAGATACGCAGTATTTT.